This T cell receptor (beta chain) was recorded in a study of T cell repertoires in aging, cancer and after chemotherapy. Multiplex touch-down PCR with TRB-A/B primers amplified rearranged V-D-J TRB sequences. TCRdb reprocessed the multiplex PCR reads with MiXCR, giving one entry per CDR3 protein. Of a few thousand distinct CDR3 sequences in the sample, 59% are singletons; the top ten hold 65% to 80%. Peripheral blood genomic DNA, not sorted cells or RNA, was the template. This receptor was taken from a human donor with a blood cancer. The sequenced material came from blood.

The CDR3 sequence: CAWRPSEQWGSYEQYF. CDR3 nucleotides: TGTGCCTGGAGGCCATCGGAACAGTGGGGCTCCTACGAGCAGTACTTC. This chain links TRBV30 with TRBJ2-7; D remains ambiguous. CDR1 is GTSNPN and CDR2 is SVGIG in the germline V gene (reference sequence). The V end was cut by 3 bases, the J end by 0 bases, with 18 bases between. The CDR3 contains 16 residues.